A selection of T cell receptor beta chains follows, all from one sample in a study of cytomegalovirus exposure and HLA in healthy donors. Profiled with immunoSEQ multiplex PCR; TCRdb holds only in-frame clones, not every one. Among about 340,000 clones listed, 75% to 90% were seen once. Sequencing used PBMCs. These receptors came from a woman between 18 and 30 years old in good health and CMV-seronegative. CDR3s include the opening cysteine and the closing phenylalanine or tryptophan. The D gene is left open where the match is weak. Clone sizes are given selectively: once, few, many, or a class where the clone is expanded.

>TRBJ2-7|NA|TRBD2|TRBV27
TGTGCCAGCAGAATCATTAGCGGGAGTTTCCACGAGCAGTACTTC
CASRIISGSFHEQYF
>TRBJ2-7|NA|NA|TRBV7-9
TGTGCCAGCAGCTCCGGGCCGAGCGGCTACGAGCAGTACTTC
CASSSGPSGYEQYF
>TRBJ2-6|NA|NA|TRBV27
TGTGCCAGCAGTTTATCGATCCCCACAGGGCCCCTCTCTGGGGCCAACGTCCTGACTTTC
CASSLSIPTGPLSGANVLTF
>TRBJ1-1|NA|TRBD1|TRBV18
TGTGCCAGCTCAACTACAGGGGCTGAGACTGAAGCTTTCTTT
CASSTTGAETEAFF
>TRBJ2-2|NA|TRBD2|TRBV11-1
TGTGCCAGCAGCTCCGGGACTAGCGGTCTCGGGGAGCTGTTTTTT
CASSSGTSGLGELFF
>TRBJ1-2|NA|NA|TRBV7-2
TGTGCCAGCAGCCGCCCCTCCCCCCTAGCATTGGGCTACACCTTC
CASSRPSPLALGYTF
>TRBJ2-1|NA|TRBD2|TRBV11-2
TGTGCCAGCAGCATATTAGCGGGAACTACCTACAATGAGCAGTTCTTC
CASSILAGTTYNEQFF
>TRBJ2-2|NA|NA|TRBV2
TGTGCCAGCAGTGACACACTAGCTACCTGGGGCACCGGGGAGCTGTTTTTT
CASSDTLATWGTGELFF
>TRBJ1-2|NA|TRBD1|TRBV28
TGTGCCACCCTTTGGGGGACAGGGCACTATGGCTACACCTTC
CATLWGTGHYGYTF
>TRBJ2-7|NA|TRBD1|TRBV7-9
TGTGCCAGCAGCTTGACAGGGGGCGTCTACGAGCAGTACTTC
CASSLTGGVYEQYF
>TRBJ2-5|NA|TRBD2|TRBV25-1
TGTGCCAGCAGTGGCACTCTAGCGGCCAAAGAGACCCAGTACTTC
CASSGTLAAKETQYF
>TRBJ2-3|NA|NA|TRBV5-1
TGCGCCAGCAGCTTGCTTGGAGGGACCCCAGATACGCAGTATTTT
CASSLLGGTPDTQYF
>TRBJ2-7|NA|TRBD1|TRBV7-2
TGTGCCAGCAGCTTAGGGGGACAGGGCCCGTACGAGCAGTACTTC
CASSLGGQGPYEQYF
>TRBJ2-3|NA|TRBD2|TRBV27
TGTGCCAGCAGTTTTAGCGGGAGCACAGATACGCAGTATTTT
CASSFSGSTDTQYF
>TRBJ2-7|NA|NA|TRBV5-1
TGCGCCAGCGCCAAACGGGGGGACACCTACGAGCAGTACTTC
CASAKRGDTYEQYF
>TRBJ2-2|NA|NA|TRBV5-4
TGTGCCAGCAGCTTTACTAGTGCGAACACCGGGGAGCTGTTTTTT
CASSFTSANTGELFF
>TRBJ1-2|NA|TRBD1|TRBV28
TGTGCCAGCAGTTTAGAATTTAGGACAGGGGGGACCTATGGCTACACCTTC
CASSLEFRTGGTYGYTF
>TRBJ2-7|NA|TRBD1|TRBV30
TGTGCCTGGAGTCGCGGACAGGGCCGCGAGCAGTACTTC
CAWSRGQGREQYF
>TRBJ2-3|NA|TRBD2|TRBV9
TGTGCCAGCAGCCCAGGACTAGCGGGAGAGGGAGATACGCAGTATTTT
CASSPGLAGEGDTQYF
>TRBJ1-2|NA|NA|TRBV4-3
TGCGCCAGCAGCCCGATGGCAGCAGGGCATGGCTACACCTTC
CASSPMAAGHGYTF
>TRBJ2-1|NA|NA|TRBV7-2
TGTGCCAGCAGCTTTGGCGGGGTTGGGGGAGGCAATGAGCAGTTCTTC
CASSFGGVGGGNEQFF
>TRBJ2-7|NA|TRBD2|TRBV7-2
TGTGCCAGCAGCTTAGGGACTAGCGGAGGGTTCTCCTACGAGCAGTACTTC
CASSLGTSGGFSYEQYF
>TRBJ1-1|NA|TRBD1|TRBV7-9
TGTGCCAGCAGCTTGGGACAGGGTTGGACTGAAGCTTTCTTT
CASSLGQGWTEAFF
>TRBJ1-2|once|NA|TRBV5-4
TGTGCCAGCAGCCAGCTGGGGGCGCGGGGCTACACCTTC
CASSQLGARGYTF
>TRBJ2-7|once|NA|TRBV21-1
TGTGCCAGCAGCCCCCCCCCGGGACTAGCGGGAGGTGTGGCCTACGAGCAGTACTTC
CASSPPPGLAGGVAYEQYF
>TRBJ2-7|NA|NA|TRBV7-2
TGTGCCAGCAGCTCAGGCCCTTACCTTCCCGAGCAGTACTTC
CASSSGPYLPEQYF
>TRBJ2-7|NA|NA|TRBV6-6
TGTGCCAGCAGACCAACAGAGTACGAGCAGTACTTC
CASRPTEYEQYF
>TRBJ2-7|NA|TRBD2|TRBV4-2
TGTGCCAGCAGCCCGGGACTAGCGGTGACCTACGAGCAGTACTTC
CASSPGLAVTYEQYF
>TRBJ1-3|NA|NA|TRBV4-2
TGTGCCAGCAGCCAAGATGCGGGGGTCCTTCTTGGAAACACCATATATTTT
CASSQDAGVLLGNTIYF
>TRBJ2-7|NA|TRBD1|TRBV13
TGTGCCAGCAGCCCCACAGAGTGGGGTTACAGGGGTCAGGGCGAGCAGTACTTC
CASSPTEWGYRGQGEQYF